Given below is one T cell receptor beta chain in context. These data originate in a study of blood T cell repertoires in COVID-19. The overall study: Material from acute and convalescent COVID-19 was sourced from the United States, Italy and Spain.

Sequenced by immunoSEQ multiplex PCR; TCRdb stores in-frame clones only, minus some. The sample holds under 300,000 clones, approximately 86% seen once. The study drew participants aged roughly 18 to 89 years from 20 to 30 US areas. Participant reports of clinical history set cohort assignment. Donors in Cohort 3 who had recovered were those with two negative PCRs, healthcare professional clearance, or resolution of their symptoms. Germline assignment: CDR1 LNHDA and CDR2 SQIVND (reference sequence). Trimming removed 3 bases from V and 8 bases from J, with 13 bases in between. The CDR3 spans 13 residues.

The chain is built from TRBV19 and TRBJ1-2, with a tentative D call TRBD1 (6 bases). The TCR sequence derives from a woman aged 25 to 39 who had recovered from COVID-19. The sequencing input was PBMCs or T cells enriched from blood (not recorded which). Written as DNA, the CDR3 is TGTGCCAGTAGTATGGGATCAGGGGTCGGCTACACCTTC. This codes for CASSMGSGVGYTF.